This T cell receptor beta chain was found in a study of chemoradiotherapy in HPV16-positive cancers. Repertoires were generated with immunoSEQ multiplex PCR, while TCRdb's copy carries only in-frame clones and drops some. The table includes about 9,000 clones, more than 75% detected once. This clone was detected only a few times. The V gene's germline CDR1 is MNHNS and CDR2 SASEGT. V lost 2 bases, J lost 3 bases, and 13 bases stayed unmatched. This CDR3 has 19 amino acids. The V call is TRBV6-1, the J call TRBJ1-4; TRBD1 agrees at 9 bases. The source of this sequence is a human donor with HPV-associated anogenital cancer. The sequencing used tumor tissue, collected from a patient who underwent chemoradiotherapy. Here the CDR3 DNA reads TGTGCCAGCAGTGAATTCGGACAGGGGATTTTTTCGGCTAATGAAAAACTGTTTTTT. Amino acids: CASSEFGQGIFSANEKLFF.